Each of the 16 T cell receptor beta chains below was sequenced from the same sample in a study of CD8+CD57+ T cells in acquired aplastic anemia (dated by TCRdb to the late 2010s). The sequencing machine was an Illumina HiSeq 2000. Profiling of TCR beta VDJ combinations and CDR3 sequences used genomic DNA as the template. TCRdb took the public reads, trimmed them with fastp at Q25, ran MiXCR for clone calling and kept in-frame beta chains. Each CDR3 protein appears once, grouped with its most common genes and DNA. The sample table contains about 210,000 distinct CDR3 sequences; only one count was recorded for 34% of them. Of the sample, approximately 1.2% falls within the top ten clones. The specimen was sorted CD4+, CD8+, or CD8+CD57+ T cells (not recorded which) from PBMCs. The receptors originated from a human donor in good health, serving as a control.

This clonotype has a handful of counts. This could be a read error, since a much larger clone is one nucleotide away. This chain links TRBV25-1 with TRBJ2-7; D unresolved. Per the germline V gene, CDR1 is MGHDK and CDR2 is SYGVNS. There are 14 residues in the CDR3. The CDR3, as DNA: TGCGCCAGCAGCTGGACGTTGAGTGGCTGCGAGCAGTACTTC. Translation: CASSWTLSGCEQYF.

V gene TRBV20-1 combines with J gene TRBJ2-7, with 8 nucleotides matching TRBD1. Germline values: CDR1 DFQATT, CDR2 SNEGSKA (reference sequence). Germline trimming cut 1 base from V and 3 bases from J; bases unmatched to any gene: 8. CDR3 length equals 15 residues. This chain's CDR3 is CSARGVGTGIYEQYF. CDR3 DNA: TGCAGTGCTAGAGGAGTGGGGACAGGAATCTACGAGCAGTACTTC.

The chain links TRBV2 to TRBJ1-5, with 8 positions matching TRBD1. The trim removed 10 bases at V and 11 bases at J, leaving 10 bases unmatched. The CDR3 covers 12 residues. Germline V lookup: CDR1 SNHLY, CDR2 FYNNEI. The CDR3: CATNRGRETQHF. CDR3 bases: TGTGCCACAAACAGGGGGAGGGAGACCCAGCATTTT.

Of note for this clonotype: A much larger clone sits a single nucleotide away, making a read error possible. The chain links TRBV20-1 to TRBJ2-7; 7 positions match TRBD2. Germline CDR1 is DFQATT and CDR2 is SNEGSKA (reference sequence). V gave up 5 bases and J gave up 3 bases; unmatched junction bases: 4. The CDR3 is 12 residues long. The CDR3 loop reads CSASGTIYEQYF. The CDR3 bases are TGCAGTGCTTCAGGGACTATCTACGAGCAGTACTTC.

The table lists this clonotype with a few counts. This chain links TRBV20-1 with TRBJ2-3, with D maybe TRBD2 (6 bases). Germline-derived CDR1 and CDR2 are DFQATT and SNEGSKA (reference sequence). V was shortened by 4 bases and J by 0 bases, with 17 bases between the two germline ends. CDR3 length equals 16 residues. CDR3 coding DNA: TGCAGTGCTACCCCTTTATACGGGACTAGCACAGATACGCAGTATTTT. This sequence encodes CSATPLYGTSTDTQYF.

This CDR3 reads CASSRGTMGDTQYF. The CDR3 nucleotides are TGCGCCAGCAGCCGAGGCACGATGGGGGATACGCAGTATTTT. The chain is built from TRBV4-1 and TRBJ2-3; no definite D call. Germline V gives CDR1 MGHRA, CDR2 YSYEKL. V lost 4 bases and J 6 bases, leaving 14 bases between the germline ends. This CDR3 spans 14 amino acids.

In the case of this clonotype: A far bigger clonotype differs at one base, so this is likely a read error. The gene calls are TRBV7-9 and TRBJ1-1, with D possibly TRBD1 on 5 matching bases. Germline assignment: CDR1 SEHNR and CDR2 FQNEAQ (reference sequence). CDR3 length: 14 amino acids. CDR3: CASSLRGSDTETFF. For the CDR3, the DNA is TGTGCCAGCAGCTTAAGAGGGTCGGACACTGAAACTTTCTTT.

This clonotype was observed many times. The chain employs TRBV29-1 and TRBJ2-7; possible D gene TRBD1, 6 bases. The CDR3 has 13 amino acids. Trimming pared 7 bases from V and 2 bases from J, leaving 15 bases between. The germline V gene encodes CDR1 SQVTM and CDR2 ANQGSEA. CDR3 residues: CSAIRDTPYEQYF. CDR3 bases: TGCAGCGCCATCAGGGACACTCCCTACGAGCAGTACTTC.

The gene calls are TRBV3-1 and TRBJ2-7, with 7 bases that match TRBD2. V shed 1 base, J shed 3 bases, and the junction held 9 bases outside the gene matches. From germline, CDR1 is LGHDT and CDR2 YNNKEL (reference sequence). The CDR3 length is 16 residues. CDR3 amino acids: CASSQANPGLVYEQYF. The CDR3 bases are TGTGCCAGCAGCCAAGCCAACCCCGGACTAGTCTACGAGCAGTACTTC.

On this clonotype: This may be a read error, as it is one base from a much larger clone. The chain joins TRBV11-1 to TRBJ2-3; either TRBD1 or TRBD2 may fit D (6 bases each). Trimming took off 5 bases at V and 1 base at J, with 13 bases between the two ends. This CDR3 spans 15 amino acids. Germline V gives CDR1 SGHAT, CDR2 FQDESV (reference sequence). As DNA, the CDR3 is TGTGCCAGCAGCGAGGGGGGCCTACGCACAGATACGCAGTATTTT. Protein product: CASSEGGLRTDTQYF.

Points on this clonotype: Given a much more abundant clone one base away, this may be a read error. This chain links TRBV5-1 with TRBJ1-2; D is unresolved. CDR3 length equals 15 residues. The germline V gene has CDR1 SGHRS and CDR2 YFSETQ. V lost 4 bases and J lost 4, with 17 bases in between. CDR3 nucleotides: TGCGCCAGCAGCACCGGACGGGGAACGGCCTATGGCTACACCTTC. This encodes CASSTGRGTAYGYTF. Using reference TRBV5-1 and TRBJ1-2 for the parts outside the CDR3, the full variable domain is KAGVTQTPRYLIKTRGQQVTLSCSPISGHRSVSWYQQTPGQGLQFLFEYFSETQRNKGNFPGRFSGRQFSNSRSEMNVSTLELGDSALYLCASSTGRGTAYGYTFGSGTRLTVV.

This chain connects TRBV6-1 to TRBJ2-7, with D possibly being TRBD2 (7 bases). The CDR3 extends over 15 amino acids. V was clipped by 6 bases and J by 0 bases, with 15 bases between them. Germline CDR1 and CDR2: MNHNS and SASEGT. The CDR3 spells CASRASRGGSYEQYF. The CDR3 DNA reads as TGTGCCAGCAGGGCATCAAGGGGGGGCTCCTACGAGCAGTACTTC.

The rearrangement joins TRBV5-2 to TRBJ2-1; the table's D gene call, TRBD2, was not cross checked with the DNA. TRBV5-2 is listed as a pseudogene. The CDR3 is 17 residues long. CDR3 in DNA: TGTGCCAGCAACCCGGAACTAGGCAGGAGCTCCTACAATGAGCAGTTCTTC. Translating it yields CASNPELGRSSYNEQFF.

V is TRBV6-1 and J is TRBJ1-1; D possibly corresponds to TRBD1 (6 bases). The CDR3 consists of 17 residues. The ends were cut back, 8 bases at V and 0 bases at J, with 22 bases in the middle. Germline V gene data show CDR1 as MNHNS and CDR2 as SASEGT. The DNA for the CDR3 is TGTGCCAGCGAATACCAGAGGACAGTATACATGAACACTGAAGCTTTCTTT. This encodes CASEYQRTVYMNTEAFF.

The rearrangement links TRBV13 to TRBJ2-3; D tentatively reads TRBD1 or TRBD2 (6 bases each). Trimming removed 4 bases from V and 2 bases from J, with 16 bases in between. CDR1 and CDR2 from the germline V gene are PRHDT and FYEKMQ (reference sequence). The CDR3 contains 16 residues. CDR3 DNA: TGTGCCAGCAGCTCAGGGGACTTTCCACTCACAGATACGCAGTATTTT. It is translated as CASSSGDFPLTDTQYF.

This clonotype appeared many times. The J gene is TRBJ2-5, the V gene TRBV7-2; 12 nucleotides match TRBD2. Trimming took 4 bases from V and 1 from J; bases not matched to a gene: 10. The germline gives CDR1 SGHTA, CDR2 FQGNSA. The CDR3 totals 18 residues. CDR3 sequence (DNA): TGTGCCAGCAGCTCCCCTCTCGGACTAGCGGGGTTCCAAGAGACCCAGTACTTC. As protein: CASSSPLGLAGFQETQYF.